This paragraph reports one TCR beta chain. Its antigen is unidentified. This record belongs to a study of cytomegalovirus exposure and HLA in healthy donors. About the study: Ancestry clustering placed around 81% of approximately 370 genotyped donors in the Caucasian-associated cluster.

PCR used 60 Vbeta primers and 13 Jbeta primers. Method: immunoSEQ multiplex PCR; TCRdb's copy keeps in-frame clones and lacks some. Counted here are about 59,000 clones, 65% to 80% occurring once; the ten biggest clones make up approximately 6.3%. The study, taken as a whole, reports: In an earlier analysis, productive rearrangement rates for most beta V segments clustered near 87% or 30%. Later analysis reportedly placed an Asian-associated ancestry cluster below the roughly 640-donor mean in N-insertions.

The CDR3 extends over 13 amino acids. Sequenced: PBMCs. The rearrangement links TRBV21-1 to TRBJ1-1. TRBV21-1 is flagged as a pseudogene. The origin of this receptor is a man aged 25-40 years in good health and CMV-seropositive. In DNA form, the CDR3 reads TGTGCCAGCAGCAAAGGAGGTAGTACTGAAGCTTTCTTT. This gives the protein CASSKGGSTEAFF.